The 11 T cell receptor beta chains given below trace back to one sample, sequenced in a study of cytomegalovirus exposure and HLA in healthy donors. 60 Vbeta and 13 Jbeta primers were used in PCR. Data came from immunoSEQ multiplex PCR; TCRdb stores just in-frame clones and leaves some out. The sample has fewer than 150,000 clones; about 80% are singletons. The sequenced sample consisted of PBMCs. Receptors originate from a male donor in good health and CMV-seronegative.

The chain carries TRBV21-1 and TRBJ1-2; the DNA was not used to check the table's D call, TRBD1. TRBV21-1 is designated a pseudogene. This CDR3 region has 15 residues. DNA of the CDR3: TGTGCCAGCAGCAAAGATGGGTGTTCAGGCTATGGCTACACCTTC. It specifies CASSKDGCSGYGYTF.

The chain joins TRBV29-1 to TRBJ2-7, with TRBD1 matching over 10 bases. The ends lost 6 bases at V and 1 base at J; junction bases unmatched: 3. In germline, CDR1 is SQVTM, CDR2 ANQGSEA. This CDR3 region has 13 residues. The CDR3 loop is CSVRQGASYEQYF. Written as DNA, the CDR3 is TGCAGCGTCAGACAGGGGGCATCCTACGAGCAGTACTTC.

The chain links TRBV10-3 to TRBJ1-1, with TRBD1 identical over 8 bases. Germline CDR1 is ENHRY and CDR2 is SYGVKD. The trim removed 8 bases at V and 1 base at J, leaving 6 bases unmatched. The CDR3 totals 14 residues. As DNA, the CDR3 is TGTGCCATCGGTAGACAGGGGCCGAACACTGAAGCTTTCTTT. Translating it yields CAIGRQGPNTEAFF.

This chain uses TRBV2 with TRBJ1-1, with 7 bases that match TRBD1. Germline lookup yields CDR1 SNHLY and CDR2 FYNNEI. Trimming took 8 bases from V and 3 from J; bases not matched to a gene: 6. The CDR3 length is 13 residues. The CDR3 is CASLTGRDTEAFF. As DNA, the CDR3 is TGTGCCAGCCTGACAGGGCGGGACACTGAAGCTTTCTTT.

The chain is built from TRBV4-2 and TRBJ1-5; D is perhaps TRBD1 (5 bases). The CDR3 has 13 amino acids. The ends were cut back, 4 bases at V and 7 bases at J, with 11 bases in the middle. Germline CDR1 is LGHNA and CDR2 is YNFKEQ. DNA of the CDR3: TGTGCCAGCAGCCCGGGGGAGCTCCAGCCCCAGCATTTT. This gives the protein CASSPGELQPQHF.

The genes are TRBV7-8 and TRBJ2-1; a possible D gene is TRBD2 (6 bases). Trimming removed 6 bases from V and 3 bases from J, with 18 bases in between. This CDR3 contains 16 residues. Germline lookup yields CDR1 SGHVS and CDR2 FQNEAQ. The CDR3 DNA reads TGTGCCAGCAGGAAAGGAGGCGGGGAAGGCTACAATGAGCAGTTCTTC. This translates into CASRKGGGEGYNEQFF.

This chain uses TRBV19 with TRBJ2-6; a weak D match, TRBD1 (5 bases). This CDR3 region has 16 residues. Trimming removed 5 bases at V and 0 bases at J, with 11 bases between. Germline loops: CDR1 LNHDA, CDR2 SQIVND (reference sequence). The CDR3 sequence: CASSFLQGSGANVLTF. In nucleotides, the CDR3 is TGTGCCAGTAGTTTCCTCCAGGGCTCTGGGGCCAACGTCCTGACTTTC.

The chain employs TRBV10-3 and TRBJ1-2; D might be TRBD1 (6 bases). V was cut by 6 bases and J by 6 bases, with 20 bases left in between. From germline, CDR1 is ENHRY and CDR2 SYGVKD. The CDR3 loop spans 15 amino acids. The CDR3 is CAIRSLEGGADGYTF. The CDR3 region has the DNA TGTGCCATCAGATCCTTGGAGGGGGGGGCCGATGGCTACACCTTC.

The table lists this clone with a count of one. The V call is TRBV27, the J call TRBJ1-1, with D possibly TRBD1 on 5 matching bases. This CDR3 comprises 19 residues. CDR1 is MNHEY and CDR2 is SMNVEV in the germline V gene (reference sequence). V was shortened by 5 bases and J by 0 bases, with 25 bases between the two germline ends. CDR3 coding DNA: TGTGCCAGCAGTCCAGAAGGGCCAGGGTTCGAAGTTTTGAACACTGAAGCTTTCTTT. The encoded protein is CASSPEGPGFEVLNTEAFF.

This sequence joins TRBV20-1 and TRBJ1-5; no firm D call. The ends were cut back, 6 bases at V and 6 bases at J, with 6 bases in the middle. From germline, CDR1 is DFQATT and CDR2 SNEGSKA (reference sequence). The CDR3 totals 10 residues. The CDR3, as DNA: TGCAGTGCGGCGGGTCAGCCCCAGCATTTT. It codes for CSAAGQPQHF.

V is TRBV5-6 and J is TRBJ2-7; 7 positions match TRBD1. From germline, CDR1 is SGHDT and CDR2 YYEEEE. This CDR3 contains 15 residues. The V segment lost 2 bases and the J segment 3 bases; nucleotides outside the gene matches: 8. In DNA form, the CDR3 reads TGTGCCAGCAGCTTTCGGACAGGCTATCACTACGAGCAGTACTTC. Its protein is CASSFRTGYHYEQYF.